This entry lists 26 T cell receptor beta chains sequenced from one sample in a study of T cells in women clearing cervical HPV infection. TCRdb's copy holds only in-frame clones and misses some; the assay was immunoSEQ multiplex PCR. The table lists approximately 40,000 clones. The sample consisted of blood buffy coat. Source of these receptors: a woman between 18 and 70 years old with a cervical HPV16 infection that either progressed to CIN3+ or cleared (not recorded which).

On this clone: At one of its ends the junction is not consistent with the germline gene, which may arise from a read error. The CDR3 end is not reached by the read, which stops 3 residues before it; the germline J gene fills it in. The chain links TRBV7-7 to TRBJ2-1; 7 bases match TRBD2. The CDR3 spans 15 residues. Germline CDR1 reads SSHAT; CDR2 reads FNYEAQ (reference sequence). This CDR3 is CASSPSGANYNEQFF. The covered CDR3 bases are TGTGCTAGCAGCCCCAGCGGGGCCAACTACAATGAG.

Regarding this clone: The read finishes 3 residues shy of the CDR3 end, and the germline J gene is used to complete it. This chain links TRBV11-2 with TRBJ2-3, with unresolved D. Between the trimmed V and J ends, which lost 1 base and 4 bases, there was a span of 6 bases. This CDR3 has 13 residues. Germline loops: CDR1 SGHAT, CDR2 FQNNGV. CDR3 in amino acids: CASSLGLADTQYF. CDR3 DNA (partial): TGTGCCAGCAGCTTAGGGCTGGCAGATACG.

As for this clone: The CDR3 end is not reached by the read, which stops 3 residues before it; the germline J gene fills it in. The rearrangement joins TRBV19 to TRBJ2-1; 7 bases match TRBD2. In germline, CDR1 is LNHDA, CDR2 SQIVND (reference sequence). The V segment lost 0 bases and the J segment 6 bases; nucleotides outside the gene matches: 8. CDR3 length equals 16 residues. Incomplete CDR3 DNA: TGTGCCAGTAGTATAGATTCCTGGCGGGAGATCAATGAG. It translates to CASSIDSWREINE. The full-length CDR3 reads as CASSIDSWREINEQFF.

Concerning this clone: The read halts 3 residues ahead of the CDR3 end, with the missing end drawn from the germline J gene. The J gene is TRBJ1-3, the V gene TRBV27, with no clear D. There are 13 residues in the CDR3. The germline CDR1 and CDR2 sequences are MNHEY and SMNVEV (reference sequence). Trimming removed 6 bases at V and 4 bases at J, with 10 bases between. This chain's CDR3 is CASSFERGNTIYF. The part of the CDR3 DNA that was read is TGTGCCAGCAGCTTTGAGCGAGGAAACACC.

A note on this clone: Read sequence stops 3 residues before the CDR3 end, and the germline J gene provides the missing end. The chain carries TRBV7-3 and TRBJ1-2; 7 nucleotides agree with TRBD1. Looked up from germline, CDR1 is SGHTA and CDR2 is FQGTGA. V lost 7 bases, J lost 1 base, and 12 bases stayed unmatched. The CDR3 is made up of 16 amino acids. CDR3 region: CASTPTGKKVNYGYTF. The DNA read from the CDR3 is TGTGCCAGCACCCCGACAGGGAAGAAGGTTAACTATGGC. Full variable domain (outside the CDR3, taken from reference TRBV7-3 and TRBJ1-2): GAGVSQTPSNKVTEKGKYVELRCDPISGHTALYWYRQSLGQGPEFLIYFQGTGAADDSGLPNDRFFAVRPEGSVSTLKIQRTERGDSAVYLCASTPTGKKVNYGYTFGSGTRLTVV.

Notes on this clone: The read falls 3 residues short of the CDR3 end, and the missing part is taken from the germline J gene. J is TRBJ2-7 and V is TRBV29-1; 14 nucleotides line up with TRBD2. Germline loops: CDR1 SQVTM, CDR2 ANQGSEA. V lost 5 bases to trimming and J lost 0 bases; unmatched junction nucleotides: 12. This CDR3 is built from 18 residues. CDR3 bases read: TGCAGCGTTACCGAACAGGGGACTAGCGGGAGAAGCTCCTACGAG. Amino acid sequence: CSVTEQGTSGRSSYE. The complete CDR3 reads CSVTEQGTSGRSSYEQYF.

On this clone: Read coverage stops 3 residues before the CDR3 terminus; the germline J gene supplies the remainder. The rearrangement joins TRBV5-5 to TRBJ1-4; D may be TRBD1 (6 bases). This CDR3 comprises 14 residues. Trimming removed 2 bases at V and 8 bases at J, with 13 bases between. The germline CDR1 and CDR2 sequences are SGHKS and YYEKEE (reference sequence). The CDR3 is CASSLLGAMEKLFF. The DNA read from the CDR3 is TGTGCCAGCAGCTTATTGGGGGCGATGGAAAAA.

Concerning this clone: The CDR3 end is not reached by the read, which stops 3 residues before it; the germline J gene fills it in. The chain has TRBV6-2 or TRBV6-3 and TRBJ1-1; 9 bases match TRBD1. Germline V gene data show CDR1 as MNHEY and CDR2 as SVGEGT. This CDR3 spans 15 amino acids. The sequenced part of the CDR3 DNA is TGTGCCAGCAGTTACAGGGACAGGGCAAGCGGCGGA. It specifies CASSYRDRASGG. The entire CDR3 protein is CASSYRDRASGGAFF.

Concerning this clone itself: The read gets to within 3 residues of the CDR3 end, and the germline J gene fills in the rest. The chain combines TRBV19 with TRBJ2-3, with 10 bases lining up with TRBD2. Trimming took 5 bases from V and 4 from J; bases not matched to a gene: 3. The CDR3 extends over 14 amino acids. The V gene's germline CDR1 is LNHDA and CDR2 SQIVND (reference sequence). The CDR3 bases that were read are TGTGCCAGTAGTGGAGGGACTAGCGCAGATACG. Protein sequence: CASSGGTSADT. The CDR3 reads in full as CASSGGTSADTQYF.

Points on this clone: The read ends 3 residues before the CDR3 terminus; that terminus is restored from the germline J gene. The V call is TRBV2, the J call TRBJ2-2; 10 bases match TRBD2. The V and J ends lost 1 base and 6 bases, in that order; junction bases with no gene match: 2. Germline CDR1 is SNHLY and CDR2 is FYNNEI. This CDR3 has 15 amino acids. The covered CDR3 bases are TGTGCCAGCAGTGAAGAGCGGGGGGGCCCCGGGGAG. This codes for CASSEERGGPGE. The complete CDR3 sequence is CASSEERGGPGELFF.

Comment on this clone: The missing CDR3 end, 3 residues past where the read stops, is filled in from the germline J gene. This rearrangement joins TRBV5-1 to TRBJ2-3; 9 bases map to TRBD2. After removal of 4 bases from V and 4 bases from J, the junction contained 10 bases not matched to a gene. The CDR3 has 16 residues. Germline CDR1 SGHRS, CDR2 YFSETQ. CDR3 bases read: TGCGCCAGCAGCCCCGTGGGGACTAGCCTCCCAGATACG. Translation gives CASSPVGTSLPDT. The full CDR3 is CASSPVGTSLPDTQYF.

Of note for this clone: The CDR3 end is not reached by the read, which stops 3 residues before it; the germline J gene fills it in. This rearrangement joins TRBV20-1 to TRBJ1-1; D unclear. CDR1 and CDR2 from the germline V gene are DFQATT and SNEGSKA (reference sequence). The CDR3 contains 13 residues. The CDR3 is CSARPHSPPEAFF. The CDR3 DNA, read in part, is TGCAGTGCTAGACCCCACAGCCCACCAGAA.

As regards this clone: The read stops 3 residues short of the end of the CDR3; the missing end is completed from the germline J gene. The V and J genes are TRBV4-2 and TRBJ2-1; a weak D match, TRBD2 (5 bases). Germline V CDR1 and CDR2: LGHNA, YNFKEQ. This CDR3 is built from 15 residues. V lost 0 bases to trimming and J lost 5 bases, with 11 bases between them. Incomplete CDR3 DNA: TGTGCCAGCAGCCAAGAGGAGCGGTCACACAATGAG. Protein sequence: CASSQEERSHNE. From start to end, the CDR3 is CASSQEERSHNEQFF.

Turning to this clone: Sequencing ends 3 residues short of the CDR3 end; the germline J gene provides the rest. J is TRBJ2-1 and V is TRBV20-1, with 10 bases identical to TRBD1. Germline V gives CDR1 DFQATT, CDR2 SNEGSKA (reference sequence). V lost 5 bases, J lost 2 bases, and 3 bases stayed unmatched. This CDR3 comprises 14 residues. The CDR3: CSASGTGAYNEQFF. CDR3 bases read: TGCAGTGCTTCCGGGACAGGGGCCTACAATGAG.

A note on this clone: The sequenced fragment ends 3 residues before the CDR3 boundary, so the rest is inferred from the germline J gene. The chain employs TRBV3-1 (or the pseudogene TRBV3-2) and TRBJ2-7; TRBD1 aligns across 12 bases. Losses at the gene ends were 6 bases for V and 5 bases for J; bases not matched to a gene: 8. The CDR3 consists of 15 residues. Per the germline V gene, CDR1 is LGHDT and CDR2 is YNNKEL (reference sequence). This CDR3 reads CASSLPGQGAHEQYF. The sequenced part of the CDR3 DNA is TGTGCCAGCAGTCTCCCGGGACAGGGGGCCCACGAG.

Regarding this clone: The sequence runs out 3 residues before the end of the CDR3; the remainder is reconstructed from the germline J gene. This rearrangement joins TRBV19 to TRBJ2-1, with 12 bases lining up with TRBD2. V gave up 5 bases and J gave up 3 bases; unmatched junction bases: 5. The CDR3 has 16 amino acids. Per the germline V gene, CDR1 is LNHDA and CDR2 is SQIVND (reference sequence). The sequenced part of the CDR3 DNA is TGTGCCAGTAGTGCCACTAGCGGGAGGATCTACAATGAG. Protein product: CASSATSGRIYNE. In full, the CDR3 is CASSATSGRIYNEQFF.

A word on this clone: The read terminates 3 residues ahead of where the CDR3 ends, so the germline J gene completes it. The rearrangement joins TRBV10-3 to TRBJ2-7; a possible D gene is TRBD1 (6 bases). The length of the CDR3 is 16 residues. V was cut by 2 bases and J by 0 bases, with 14 bases left in between. CDR1 and CDR2 from the germline V gene are ENHRY and SYGVKD. The CDR3 reads CAISETGYSLSYEQYF. The DNA read from the CDR3 is TGTGCCATCAGTGAGACAGGGTACAGCCTCTCCTACGAG.

A note on this clone: The CDR3 is cut off 3 residues early in the read; its end comes from the germline J gene. This chain links TRBV12-3 or TRBV12-4 with TRBJ2-1, with 7 bases lining up with TRBD2. V was clipped by 7 bases and J by 6 bases; unmatched bases: 6. The CDR3 totals 13 residues. The CDR3 sequence: CASNGGVTNEQFF. CDR3 bases read: TGTGCCAGCAATGGGGGGGTTACCAATGAG.

Points on this clone: The CDR3 end lies 3 residues beyond the end of the read and is filled in from the germline J gene. V gene TRBV9 combines with J gene TRBJ2-3, with 7 bases matching TRBD1. CDR3 size: 15 residues. V was pared by 2 bases and J by 2 bases, with 5 bases of the junction left unmatched. The germline gives CDR1 SGDLS, CDR2 YYNGEE. The CDR3 sequence: CASSVGTVFTDTQYF. CDR3 DNA, as far as it was read: TGTGCCAGCAGCGTTGGGACAGTTTTCACAGATACG.

Notes on this clone: The read ends 3 residues before the CDR3 terminus; that terminus is restored from the germline J gene. This rearrangement joins TRBV7-9 to TRBJ2-2; D is possibly TRBD2 (5 bases). Per germline, CDR1 SEHNR and CDR2 FQNEAQ (reference sequence). This CDR3 has 12 amino acids. CDR3 residues: CASSLNRGQLFF. The sequenced part of the CDR3 DNA is TGTGCCAGCAGCTTAAATCGGGGTCAG.

Turning to this clone: The read terminates 3 residues ahead of where the CDR3 ends, so the germline J gene completes it. The chain links TRBV7-9 to TRBJ2-3; 9 bases line up with TRBD2. CDR1 SEHNR and CDR2 FQNEAQ come from the germline V gene (reference sequence). There are 15 residues in the CDR3. V was pared by 1 base and J by 3 bases, with 2 bases of the junction left unmatched. CDR3 DNA (partial): TGTGCCAGCAGCTTAGAGGGACTAGCAACAGATACG. This codes for CASSLEGLATDT. The entire CDR3 is CASSLEGLATDTQYF. The entire variable domain, with the rest obtained from reference TRBV7-9 and TRBJ2-3, is as follows: DTGVSQNPRHKITKRGQNVTFRCDPISEHNRLYWYRQTLGQGPEFLTYFQNEAQLEKSRLLSDRFSAERPKGSFSTLEIQRTEQGDSAMYLCASSLEGLATDTQYFGPGTRLTVL.

Worth noting for this clone: The DNA ends 3 residues before the CDR3 does, and the rest of the CDR3 is filled in from the germline J gene. The chain joins TRBV20-1 to TRBJ2-3, with 7 bases fitting TRBD2. The V segment lost 3 bases and the J segment 5 bases; nucleotides outside the gene matches: 8. Germline V lookup: CDR1 DFQATT, CDR2 SNEGSKA (reference sequence). The CDR3 spans 14 residues. CDR3 protein: CSASYRREKDTQYF. The DNA read from the CDR3 is TGCAGTGCTAGTTATCGGCGGGAGAAAGATACG.

In the case of this clone: The CDR3 is cut off 3 residues early in the read; its end comes from the germline J gene. The chain joins TRBV29-1 to TRBJ2-5, with 7 bases lining up with TRBD1. This CDR3 region has 13 residues. V shed 4 bases, J shed 2 bases, and the junction held 4 bases outside the gene matches. In germline, CDR1 is SQVTM, CDR2 ANQGSEA. The CDR3 loop reads CSVVVRGQETQYF. Incomplete CDR3 DNA: TGCAGCGTTGTGGTCAGGGGGCAAGAGACC.

Comment on this clone: Read sequence stops 3 residues before the CDR3 end, and the germline J gene provides the missing end. The chain uses TRBV7-2 and TRBJ1-2, with TRBD1 as a possible D gene (5 bases). Germline values: CDR1 SGHTA, CDR2 FQGNSA. The CDR3 has 13 amino acids. Trimming stripped 6 bases from V and 3 bases from J, with 11 bases between. The covered CDR3 bases are TGTGCCAGCAGTCCACGACAGCACTATGGC. Residues: CASSPRQHYG. Given in full, the CDR3 is CASSPRQHYGYTF.

Remarks on this clone: The DNA ends 3 residues before the CDR3 does, and the rest of the CDR3 is filled in from the germline J gene. This rearrangement joins TRBV5-1 to TRBJ1-5; tentative D call: TRBD1 (5 bases). The V gene's germline CDR1 is SGHRS and CDR2 YFSETQ. This CDR3 region has 13 residues. The ends were cut back, 2 bases at V and 9 bases at J, with 12 bases in the middle. This CDR3 reads CASSLEQDWPQHF. The covered CDR3 bases are TGCGCCAGCAGCTTAGAACAGGATTGGCCC.

As regards this clone: The read falls 3 residues short of the CDR3 end, and the missing part is taken from the germline J gene. V usage is TRBV7-6 and J usage is TRBJ1-2, with D possibly TRBD1 on 5 matching bases. Trimming took off 5 bases at V and 0 bases at J, with 16 bases between the two ends. Germline loops: CDR1 SGHVS, CDR2 FNYEAQ. This CDR3 has 16 residues. CDR3 loop: CASSIRGVGANYGYTF. The sequenced part of the CDR3 DNA is TGTGCCAGCAGCATACGGGGGGTGGGGGCTAACTATGGC.